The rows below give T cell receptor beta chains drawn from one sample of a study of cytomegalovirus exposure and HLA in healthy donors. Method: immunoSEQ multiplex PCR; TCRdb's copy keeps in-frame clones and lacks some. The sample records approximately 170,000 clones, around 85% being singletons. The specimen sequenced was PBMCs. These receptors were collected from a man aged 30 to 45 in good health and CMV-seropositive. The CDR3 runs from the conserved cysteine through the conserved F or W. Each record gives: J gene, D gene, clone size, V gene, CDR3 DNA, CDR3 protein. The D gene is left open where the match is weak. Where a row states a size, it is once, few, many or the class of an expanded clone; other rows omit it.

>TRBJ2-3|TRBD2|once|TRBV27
TGTGCCAGCAGCCCCAGAGCGGGGGGGATATTAGGTCGGGATACGCAGTATTTT
CASSPRAGGILGRDTQYF
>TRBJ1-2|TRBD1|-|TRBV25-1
TGTGCCAGCAGTCCTCCGGACAGGGTACCTCCCTATGGCTACACCTTC
CASSPPDRVPPYGYTF
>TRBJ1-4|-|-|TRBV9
TGTGCCAGCAGCTTCACTTCAACTAATGAAAAACTGTTTTTT
CASSFTSTNEKLFF
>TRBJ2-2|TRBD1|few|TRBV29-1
TGCAGCGGGGGACAGTACACCGGGGAGCTGTTTTTT
CSGGQYTGELFF
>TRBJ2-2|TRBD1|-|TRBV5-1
TGCGCCAGCGGGCCGACAGGGGAGGCCGGGGAGCTGTTTTTT
CASGPTGEAGELFF
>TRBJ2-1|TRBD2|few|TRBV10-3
TGTGCCATCGGGAGCGGGGGGACCAATGAGCAGTTCTTC
CAIGSGGTNEQFF
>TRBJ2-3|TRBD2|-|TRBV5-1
TGCGCCAGCAGCCCGCCTGAGAAGCGGGGGGTCACAGATACGCAGTATTTT
CASSPPEKRGVTDTQYF
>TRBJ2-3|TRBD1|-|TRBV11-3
TGTGCCAGCAGCTTAGAGGGACAGGGAGCAGATACGCAGTATTTT
CASSLEGQGADTQYF
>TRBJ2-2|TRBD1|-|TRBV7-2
TGTGCCAGCAGCTTGACAGGGGGCGGGAACACCGGGGAGCTGTTTTTT
CASSLTGGGNTGELFF
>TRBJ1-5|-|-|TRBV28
TGTGCCAGCACTCCGGGGGGGCGGAATCAGCCCCAGCATTTT
CASTPGGRNQPQHF
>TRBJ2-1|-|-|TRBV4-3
TGCGCCAGCAGCCAGGTACAGGGCATCGGGAATGAGCAGTTCTTC
CASSQVQGIGNEQFF
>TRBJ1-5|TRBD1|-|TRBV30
TGTGCCTGGGCAGACAGGGGGAATCAGCCCCAGCATTTT
CAWADRGNQPQHF
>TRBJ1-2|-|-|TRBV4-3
TGCGCCAGCAGCCAAGAGCAGACAGCTAACTATGGCTACACCTTC
CASSQEQTANYGYTF
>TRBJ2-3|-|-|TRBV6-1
TGTGCCAGCAGCGACAGTCCGAGCACAGATACGCAGTATTTT
CASSDSPSTDTQYF
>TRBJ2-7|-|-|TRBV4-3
TGCGCCAGCAGCCAAGCGCGGACATACTACGAGCAGTACTTC
CASSQARTYYEQYF
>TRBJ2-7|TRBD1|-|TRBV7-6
TGTGCCAGCAGCATAAATATGAGGACAGGGAAAAACGAGCAGTACTTC
CASSINMRTGKNEQYF
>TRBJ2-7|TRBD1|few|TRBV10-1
TGCGCCAGCATGGGACAGGGGAACGAGCAGTACTTC
CASMGQGNEQYF
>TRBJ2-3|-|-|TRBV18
TGTGCCAGCTCACCACGGTTCTCGGGTACCCGCACAGATACGCAGTATTTT
CASSPRFSGTRTDTQYF
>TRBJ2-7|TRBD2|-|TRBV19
TGTGCCAGTAGTATCTCTAGCGGGGGACCTCTCGAGCAGTACTTC
CASSISSGGPLEQYF
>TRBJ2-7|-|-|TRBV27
TGTGCCAGCAGTCCAACCCCAGGTTCCTCCTACGAGCAGTACTTC
CASSPTPGSSYEQYF
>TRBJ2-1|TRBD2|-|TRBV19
TGTGCCAGTAGTATATATGGTAGCGGGGGTTACAATGAGCAGTTCTTC
CASSIYGSGGYNEQFF
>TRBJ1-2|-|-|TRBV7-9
TGTGCCAGCAGCCCGGGGAGCGGCACGACCGGCTACACCTTC
CASSPGSGTTGYTF
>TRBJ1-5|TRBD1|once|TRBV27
TGTGCCAGCAGTACCACAGGGGGCGGGGGCAATCAGCCCCAGCATTTT
CASSTTGGGGNQPQHF
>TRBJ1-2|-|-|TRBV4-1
TGCGCCAGCAGCCAAGATGTAGGGGCCTACGGCTACACCTTC
CASSQDVGAYGYTF
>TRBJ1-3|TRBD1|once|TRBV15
TGTGCCACCAGCAGAACGGGACAGGGTAAATCCGACACCATATATTTT
CATSRTGQGKSDTIYF
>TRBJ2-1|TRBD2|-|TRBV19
TGTGCCAGTACGACCCCCGGGAGGGCCACCTACAATGAGCAGTTCTTC
CASTTPGRATYNEQFF
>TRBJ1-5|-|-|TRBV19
TGTGCCAGTAGTATAGCAGGGTTAAATCAGCCCCAGCATTTT
CASSIAGLNQPQHF
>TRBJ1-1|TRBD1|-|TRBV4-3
TGCGCCAGCAGCCAGGGACAGGGGACGTCCATGAACACTGAAGCTTTCTTT
CASSQGQGTSMNTEAFF
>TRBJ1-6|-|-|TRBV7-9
TGTGCCAGCAGCTTTACAGATAATTCACCCCTCCACTTT
CASSFTDNSPLHF
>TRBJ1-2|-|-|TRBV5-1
TGCGCCAGCAGCTGGACAGTTAACTATGGCTACACCTTC
CASSWTVNYGYTF
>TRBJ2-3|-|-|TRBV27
TGTGCCAGCAGTTTAAAGGGCCCCACCCGCGGGGTCTTCACAGATACGCAGTATTTT
CASSLKGPTRGVFTDTQYF
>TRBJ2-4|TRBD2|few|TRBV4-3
TGCGCCAGCAGCCAATGGACTAGCGGGGGGGCCATGGACATTCAGTACTTC
CASSQWTSGGAMDIQYF
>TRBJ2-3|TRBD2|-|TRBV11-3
TGTGCCAGCAGCTTAGGGGGACTAGCGGGGATCCGGACAGATACGCAGTATTTT
CASSLGGLAGIRTDTQYF
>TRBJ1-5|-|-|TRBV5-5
TGTGCCAGCAGCTTGGCTGCAGATCAGCCCCAGCATTTT
CASSLAADQPQHF
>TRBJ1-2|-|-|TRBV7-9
TGTGCCAGCAGCTTAGGAGGGCTGGACGGCTACACCTTC
CASSLGGLDGYTF
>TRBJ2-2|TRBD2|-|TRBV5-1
TGCGCCAGCAGCTTGGCGCCTAGCGGGCAAAACACCGGGGAGCTGTTTTTT
CASSLAPSGQNTGELFF
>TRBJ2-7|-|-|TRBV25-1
TGTGCCAGCAGTAGCGGGTTGGGATACGAGCAGTACTTC
CASSSGLGYEQYF
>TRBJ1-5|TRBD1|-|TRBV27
TGTGCCAATCACTGGGACAGGGGGCTTGGGAATCAGCCCCAGCATTTT
CANHWDRGLGNQPQHF
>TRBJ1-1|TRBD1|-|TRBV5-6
TGTGCCAGCAGCCCTTATTTACCAGACAGGGAGACTGAAGCTTTCTTT
CASSPYLPDRETEAFF
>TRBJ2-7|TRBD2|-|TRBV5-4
TGTGCCAGCAGCTTGGATCTAGCGGCGTCCCCCTACGAGCAGTACTTC
CASSLDLAASPYEQYF
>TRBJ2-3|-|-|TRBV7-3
TGTGCCAGCAGCTTAAACTCTGATACGCAGTATTTT
CASSLNSDTQYF
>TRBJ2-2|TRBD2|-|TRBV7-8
TGTGCCAGCAGCCCAAACGTCGGACTAGCGGACGGGGAGCTGTTTTTT
CASSPNVGLADGELFF
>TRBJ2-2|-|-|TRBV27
TGTGCCAGCAGGCTCGGGGGCGGGGAGCTGTTTTTT
CASRLGGGELFF
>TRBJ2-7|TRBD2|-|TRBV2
TGTGCCAGCAGCCCGGCTAGCGGGGGCCCCCCTGCCTACGAGCAGTACTTC
CASSPASGGPPAYEQYF
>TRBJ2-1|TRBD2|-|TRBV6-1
TGTGCCAGCACCTTTAGCGGGGGGTTATACAATGAGCAGTTCTTC
CASTFSGGLYNEQFF
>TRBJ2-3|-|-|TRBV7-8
TGTGCCAGCAGCGGAGATCAAAATACGCAGTATTTT
CASSGDQNTQYF
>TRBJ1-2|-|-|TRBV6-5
TGTGCCAGCAGTTACACGAGGGGGGGCGCGGGTACCTTC
CASSYTRGGAGTF
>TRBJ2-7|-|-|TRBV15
TGTGCCACCAGCAGAGAAGGGGGAGCCTACGAGCAGTACTTC
CATSREGGAYEQYF
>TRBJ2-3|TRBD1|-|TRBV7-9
TGTGCCAGCAGCTTATGGGACAGGGGAGCAGATACGCAGTATTTT
CASSLWDRGADTQYF
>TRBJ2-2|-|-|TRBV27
TGTGCCAGCAGTCGTGTCCGACACCCGAACACCGGGGAGCTGTTTTTT
CASSRVRHPNTGELFF
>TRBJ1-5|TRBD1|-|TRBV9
TGTGCCAGCAGCGGGGGAGACAGGGGGGGTCAGCCCCAGCATTTT
CASSGGDRGGQPQHF
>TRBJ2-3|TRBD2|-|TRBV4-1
TGCGCCAGCAGCCAAGATCCGCAGCGGGGGGGCGTCACAGATACGCAGTATTTT
CASSQDPQRGGVTDTQYF
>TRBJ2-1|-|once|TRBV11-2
TGTGCCAGCAGCCTAGGGGGGGATGAGCAGTTCTTC
CASSLGGDEQFF
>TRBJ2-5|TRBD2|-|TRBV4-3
TGCGCCAGCAGCCAAGAACTTCCCGGGACTAGCCAAGAGACCCAGTACTTC
CASSQELPGTSQETQYF
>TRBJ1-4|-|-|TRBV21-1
TGTGCCAGCAGCAGGGGGGCAACTAATGAAAAACTGTTTTTT
CASSRGATNEKLFF
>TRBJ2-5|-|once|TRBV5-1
TGCGCCAGCAGGCCCGACAGGGGACTACAAGAGACCCAGTACTTC
CASRPDRGLQETQYF
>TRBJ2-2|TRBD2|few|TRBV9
TGTGCCAGCAGCGGCGGGGGGCTCGGCACCGGGGAGCTGTTTTTT
CASSGGGLGTGELFF
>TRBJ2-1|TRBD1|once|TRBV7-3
TGTGCCAGCAGCTTAAGGGACAGGGCCAATGAGCAGTTCTTC
CASSLRDRANEQFF
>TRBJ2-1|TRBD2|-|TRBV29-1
TGCAGCGTTGAAGGGGGACTAGCGGGGGGGAGAGGCTACAATGAGCAGTTCTTC
CSVEGGLAGGRGYNEQFF
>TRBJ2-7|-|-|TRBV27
TGTGCCAGCAGTTTCAGCCCTAGGGGCGAGCAGTACTTC
CASSFSPRGEQYF